A single T cell receptor beta chain is shown here with its context. These data come from a study of blood T cell repertoires in COVID-19. Profiled with immunoSEQ multiplex PCR; TCRdb holds only in-frame clones, not every one. The sample includes roughly 100,000 clones, over 70% seen only once; the top ten take 20% to 30%. V was clipped by 4 bases and J by 1 base, with 7 bases between them. CDR1 is LNHDA, CDR2 SQIVND, per germline (reference sequence). This CDR3 region has 13 residues. Sequenced: peripheral blood. The rearrangement links TRBV19 to TRBJ1-1, with a weak D call TRBD1 (5 bases). The receptor's source is a man at least 80 years old with active or convalescent COVID-19. The CDR3 region is CASSSTGNTEAFF. The DNA of the CDR3 is TGTGCCAGTAGTAGTACAGGGAACACTGAAGCTTTCTTT.